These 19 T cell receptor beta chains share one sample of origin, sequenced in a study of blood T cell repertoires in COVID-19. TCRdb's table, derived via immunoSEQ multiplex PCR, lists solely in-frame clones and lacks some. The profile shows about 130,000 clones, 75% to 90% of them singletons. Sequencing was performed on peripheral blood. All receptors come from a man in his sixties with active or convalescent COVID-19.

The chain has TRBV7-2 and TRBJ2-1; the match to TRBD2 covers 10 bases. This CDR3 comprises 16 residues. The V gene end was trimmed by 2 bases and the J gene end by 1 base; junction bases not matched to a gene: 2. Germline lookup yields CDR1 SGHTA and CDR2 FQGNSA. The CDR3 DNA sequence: TGTGCCAGCAGCTTATTGGGACTAGCGTCCTACAATGAGCAGTTCTTC. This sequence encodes CASSLLGLASYNEQFF.

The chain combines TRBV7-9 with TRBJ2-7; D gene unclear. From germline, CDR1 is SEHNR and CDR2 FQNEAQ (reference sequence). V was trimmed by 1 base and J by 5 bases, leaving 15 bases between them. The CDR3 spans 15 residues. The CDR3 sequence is CASSLGGNLAHEQYF. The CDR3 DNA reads TGTGCCAGCAGCTTAGGAGGCAACCTGGCCCACGAGCAGTACTTC.

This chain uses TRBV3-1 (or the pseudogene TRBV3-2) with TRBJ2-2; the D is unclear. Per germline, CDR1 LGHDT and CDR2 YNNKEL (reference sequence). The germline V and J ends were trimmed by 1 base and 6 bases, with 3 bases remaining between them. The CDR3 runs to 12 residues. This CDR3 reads CASSQASGELFF. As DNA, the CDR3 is TGTGCCAGCAGCCAAGCGTCCGGGGAGCTGTTTTTT.

The CDR3 spells CSAKKDRDSGEAFF. The CDR3 bases are TGCAGCGCTAAAAAGGACCGGGACAGTGGTGAAGCTTTCTTT. This rearrangement joins TRBV29-1 to TRBJ1-1; 7 bases fit TRBD1. CDR3 length equals 14 residues. In germline, CDR1 is SQVTM, CDR2 ANQGSEA. Trimming cost V 7 bases and J 7 bases; bases outside gene matches: 15.

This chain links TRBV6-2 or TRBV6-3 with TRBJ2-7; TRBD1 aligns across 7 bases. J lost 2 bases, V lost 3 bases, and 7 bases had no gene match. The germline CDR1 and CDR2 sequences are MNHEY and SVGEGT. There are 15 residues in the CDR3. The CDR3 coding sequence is TGTGCCAGCAGTTATGGGGGCACAGGGGCCTACGAGCAGTACTTC. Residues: CASSYGGTGAYEQYF.

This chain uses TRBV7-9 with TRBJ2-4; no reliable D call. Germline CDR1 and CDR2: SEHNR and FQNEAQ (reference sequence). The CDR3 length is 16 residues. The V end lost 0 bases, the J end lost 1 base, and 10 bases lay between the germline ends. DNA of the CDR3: TGTGCCAGCAGCTTAGCTGTTGGAGAGGCCAAAAACATTCAGTACTTC. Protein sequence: CASSLAVGEAKNIQYF.

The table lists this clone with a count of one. The CDR3 DNA follows: TGTGCCAGCAGCAGACTAGTAGGGCAAGAGACCCAGTACTTC. Protein product: CASSRLVGQETQYF. The chain has TRBV27 and TRBJ2-5; a weak D match, TRBD2 (6 bases). V gave up 6 bases and J gave up 2 bases, with 13 bases separating them. CDR1 is MNHEY and CDR2 is SMNVEV in the germline V gene (reference sequence). The CDR3 is 14 residues long.

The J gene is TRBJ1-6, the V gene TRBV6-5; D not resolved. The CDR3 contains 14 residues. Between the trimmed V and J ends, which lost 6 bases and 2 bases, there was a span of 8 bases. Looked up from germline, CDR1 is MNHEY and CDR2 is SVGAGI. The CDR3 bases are TGTGCCAGCAGGCGGGCGGCCTATAATTCACCCCTCCACTTT. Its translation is CASRRAAYNSPLHF.

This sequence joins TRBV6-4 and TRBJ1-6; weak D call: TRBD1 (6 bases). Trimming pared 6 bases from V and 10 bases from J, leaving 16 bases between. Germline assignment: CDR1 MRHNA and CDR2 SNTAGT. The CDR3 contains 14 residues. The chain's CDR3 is CASRGAGESSPLHF. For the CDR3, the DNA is TGTGCCAGCAGGGGGGCCGGGGAGAGCTCACCCCTCCACTTT.

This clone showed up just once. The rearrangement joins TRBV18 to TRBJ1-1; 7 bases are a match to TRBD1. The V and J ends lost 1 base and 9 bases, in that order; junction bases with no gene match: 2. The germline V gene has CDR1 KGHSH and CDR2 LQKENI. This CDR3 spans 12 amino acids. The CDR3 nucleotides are TGTGCCAGCTCACCACTGGGACAGAAAGCTTTCTTT. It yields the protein CASSPLGQKAFF.

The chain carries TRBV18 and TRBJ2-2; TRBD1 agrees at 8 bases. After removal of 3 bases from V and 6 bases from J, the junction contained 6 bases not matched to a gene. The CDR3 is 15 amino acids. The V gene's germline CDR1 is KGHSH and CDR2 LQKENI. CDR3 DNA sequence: TGTGCCAGCTCACCGACACAGGGGGTCGCCGGGGAGCTGTTTTTT. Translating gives CASSPTQGVAGELFF.

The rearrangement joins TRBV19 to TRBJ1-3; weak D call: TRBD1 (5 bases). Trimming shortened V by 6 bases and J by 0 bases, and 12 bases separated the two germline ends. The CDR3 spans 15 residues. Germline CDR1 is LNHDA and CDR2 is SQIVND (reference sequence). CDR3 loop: CASRGLTPSGNTIYF. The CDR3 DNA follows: TGTGCCAGTAGGGGACTGACTCCCTCTGGAAACACCATATATTTT.

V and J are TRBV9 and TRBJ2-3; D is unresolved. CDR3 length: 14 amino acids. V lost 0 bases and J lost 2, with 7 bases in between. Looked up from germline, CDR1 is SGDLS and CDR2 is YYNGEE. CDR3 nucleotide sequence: TGTGCCAGCAGCGTAGAGACTTACACAGATACGCAGTATTTT. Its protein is CASSVETYTDTQYF.

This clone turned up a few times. Here the CDR3 DNA reads TGTGCCAGCAGCCCTAATAGCGGGAGGGTTACGGAGACCCAGTACTTC. Translated, it gives CASSPNSGRVTETQYF. The chain carries TRBV7-3 and TRBJ2-5, with TRBD2 identical over 11 bases. CDR3 length: 16 amino acids. CDR1 and CDR2 (germline): SGHTA, FQGTGA. Trimming cost V 5 bases and J 5 bases; bases outside gene matches: 10.

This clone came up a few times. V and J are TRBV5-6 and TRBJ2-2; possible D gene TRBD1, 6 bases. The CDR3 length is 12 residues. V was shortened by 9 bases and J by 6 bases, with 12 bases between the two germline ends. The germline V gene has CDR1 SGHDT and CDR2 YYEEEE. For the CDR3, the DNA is TGTGCCACACAGGGTCCTCCCGGGGAGCTGTTTTTT. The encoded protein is CATQGPPGELFF.

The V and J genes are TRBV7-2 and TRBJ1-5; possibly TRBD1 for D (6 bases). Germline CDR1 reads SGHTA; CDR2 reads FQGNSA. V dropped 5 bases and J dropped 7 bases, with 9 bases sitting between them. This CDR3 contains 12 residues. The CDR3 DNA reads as TGTGCCAGCAGCGTGGGACAACAGCCCCAGCATTTT. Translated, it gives CASSVGQQPQHF.

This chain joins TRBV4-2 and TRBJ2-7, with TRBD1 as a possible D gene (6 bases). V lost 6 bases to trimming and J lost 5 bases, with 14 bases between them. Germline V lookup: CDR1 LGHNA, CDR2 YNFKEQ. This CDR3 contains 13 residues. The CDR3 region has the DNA TGTGCCAGCAGGGACGGAAGGGACAACGAGCAGTACTTC. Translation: CASRDGRDNEQYF.

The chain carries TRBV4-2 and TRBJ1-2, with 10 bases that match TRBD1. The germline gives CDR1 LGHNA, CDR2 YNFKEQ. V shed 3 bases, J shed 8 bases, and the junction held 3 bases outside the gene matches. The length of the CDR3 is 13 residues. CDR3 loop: CASSQWTGGGYTF. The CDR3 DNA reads TGTGCCAGCAGCCAGTGGACAGGGGGAGGCTACACCTTC.

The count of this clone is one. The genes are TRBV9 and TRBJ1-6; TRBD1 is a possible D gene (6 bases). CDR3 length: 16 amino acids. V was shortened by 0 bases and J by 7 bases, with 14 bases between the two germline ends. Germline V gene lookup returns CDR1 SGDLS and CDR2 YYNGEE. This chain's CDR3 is CASSVGPGAANSPLHF. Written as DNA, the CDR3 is TGTGCCAGCAGCGTAGGGCCAGGGGCGGCAAATTCACCCCTCCACTTT.